These T cell receptor beta chains were read from a single sample in a study of blood T cell repertoires in COVID-19. The assay was immunoSEQ multiplex PCR, and TCRdb's table has in-frame clones only and misses some. Of about 110,000 clones in the sample, over 80% were seen once. Input material: peripheral blood. The receptor set was obtained from a woman between 65 and 79 years old with acute or convalescent COVID-19. Both conserved end residues are part of each CDR3. Fields, in order: V gene, J gene, D gene, clone size, CDR3 protein, CDR3 DNA. The D gene is left open where the match is weak. Clone sizes are given selectively: once, few, many, or a class where the clone is expanded.

V: TRBV6-5; J: TRBJ1-2; D: .; size: .; CDR3: CASSYGGGTNYGYTF; DNA: TGTGCCAGCAGTTACGGGGGGGGTACTAACTATGGCTACACCTTC
V: TRBV28; J: TRBJ1-5; D: .; size: few; CDR3: CASSPSNQPQHF; DNA: TGTGCCAGCAGTCCGAGCAATCAGCCCCAGCATTTT
V: TRBV3-1/TRBV3-2; J: TRBJ2-1; D: .; size: .; CDR3: CASSQRGAGGEQFF; DNA: TGTGCCAGCAGCCAACGGGGGGCGGGTGGTGAGCAGTTCTTC
V: TRBV6-4; J: TRBJ2-2; D: .; size: .; CDR3: CASSDGPTGELFF; DNA: TGTGCCAGCAGTGATGGGCCCACCGGGGAGCTGTTTTTT
V: TRBV19; J: TRBJ2-7; D: TRBD1; size: .; CDR3: CASQLDRGPSYEQYF; DNA: TGTGCCAGTCAATTGGACAGGGGGCCGAGCTACGAGCAGTACTTC
V: TRBV13; J: TRBJ2-5; D: TRBD2; size: .; CDR3: CASSFRLAGGGGETQYF; DNA: TGTGCCAGCAGCTTCAGACTAGCGGGAGGAGGAGGGGAGACCCAGTACTTC
V: TRBV28; J: TRBJ2-3; D: TRBD2; size: few; CDR3: CASSPRLAVGTDTQYF; DNA: TGTGCCAGCAGCCCCCGCCTAGCGGTCGGGACAGATACGCAGTATTTT
V: TRBV7-9; J: TRBJ2-7; D: .; size: .; CDR3: CASSLGGRPYEQYF; DNA: TGTGCCAGCAGCTTAGGGGGGCGCCCCTACGAGCAGTACTTC
V: TRBV9; J: TRBJ2-3; D: TRBD1; size: once; CDR3: CASSLDRGSSTDTQYF; DNA: TGTGCCAGCAGCCTAGACAGGGGGTCTAGCACAGATACGCAGTATTTT
V: TRBV4-3; J: TRBJ1-6; D: .; size: .; CDR3: CASSQDLAAYNSPLHF; DNA: TGCGCCAGCAGCCAAGATTTGGCCGCTTATAATTCACCCCTCCACTTT